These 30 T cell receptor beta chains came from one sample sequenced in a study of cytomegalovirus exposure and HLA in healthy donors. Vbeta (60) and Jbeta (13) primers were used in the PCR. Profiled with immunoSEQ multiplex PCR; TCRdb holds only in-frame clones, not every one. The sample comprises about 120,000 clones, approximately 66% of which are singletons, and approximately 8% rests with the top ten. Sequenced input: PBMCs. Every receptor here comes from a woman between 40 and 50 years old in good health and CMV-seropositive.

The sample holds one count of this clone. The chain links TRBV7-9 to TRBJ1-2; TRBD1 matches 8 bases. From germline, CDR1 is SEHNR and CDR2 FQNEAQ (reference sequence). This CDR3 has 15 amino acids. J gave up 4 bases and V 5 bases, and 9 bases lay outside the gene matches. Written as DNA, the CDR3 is TGTGCCAGCAGCGTAGGACAGGGCCACGGCTATGGCTACACCTTC. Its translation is CASSVGQGHGYGYTF.

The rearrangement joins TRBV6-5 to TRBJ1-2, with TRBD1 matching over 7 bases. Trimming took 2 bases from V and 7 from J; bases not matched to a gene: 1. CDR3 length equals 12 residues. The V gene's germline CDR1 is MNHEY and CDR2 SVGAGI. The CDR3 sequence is CASSYHRGGYTF. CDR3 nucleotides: TGTGCCAGCAGTTACCACAGGGGTGGCTACACCTTC.

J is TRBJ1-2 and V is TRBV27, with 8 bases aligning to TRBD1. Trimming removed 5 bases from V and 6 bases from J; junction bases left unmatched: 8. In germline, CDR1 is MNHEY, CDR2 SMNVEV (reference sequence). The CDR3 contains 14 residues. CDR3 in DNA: TGTGCCAGCAGTCGCTTGGACAGGGCGAATGGCTACACCTTC. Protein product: CASSRLDRANGYTF.

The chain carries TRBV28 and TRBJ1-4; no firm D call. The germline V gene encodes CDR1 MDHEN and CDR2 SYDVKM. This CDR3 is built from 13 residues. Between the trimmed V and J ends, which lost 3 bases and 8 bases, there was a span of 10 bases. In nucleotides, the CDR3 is TGTGCCAGCAGTTTTGGGGAGGAAGAAAAACTGTTTTTT. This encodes CASSFGEEEKLFF. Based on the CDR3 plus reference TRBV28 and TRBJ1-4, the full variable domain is DVKVTQSSRYLVKRTGEKVFLECVQDMDHENMFWYRQDPGLGLRLIYFSYDVKMKEKGDIPEGYSVSREKKERFSLILESASTNQTSMYLCASSFGEEEKLFFGSGTQLSVL.

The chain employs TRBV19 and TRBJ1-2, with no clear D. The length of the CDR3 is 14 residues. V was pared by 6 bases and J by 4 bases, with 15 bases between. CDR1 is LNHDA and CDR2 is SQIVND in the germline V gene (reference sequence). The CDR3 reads CASSQTTVVYGYTF. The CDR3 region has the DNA TGTGCCAGTAGCCAGACCACAGTCGTCTATGGCTACACCTTC.

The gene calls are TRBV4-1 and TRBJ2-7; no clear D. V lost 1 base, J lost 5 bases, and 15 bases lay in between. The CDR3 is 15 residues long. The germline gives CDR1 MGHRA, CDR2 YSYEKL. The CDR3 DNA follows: TGCGCCAGCAGCCAAGGCCCCGACAAGTTGGACGAGCAGTACTTC. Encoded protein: CASSQGPDKLDEQYF.

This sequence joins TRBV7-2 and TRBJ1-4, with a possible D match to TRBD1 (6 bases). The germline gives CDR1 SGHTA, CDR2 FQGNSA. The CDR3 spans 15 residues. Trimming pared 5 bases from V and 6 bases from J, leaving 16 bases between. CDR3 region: CASSPGGGGDEKLFF. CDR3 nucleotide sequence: TGTGCCAGCAGCCCGGGTGGAGGGGGGGATGAAAAACTGTTTTTT.

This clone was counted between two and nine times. The CDR3 sequence is CASSLGLAVSYEQYF. The CDR3 DNA reads as TGTGCCAGCAGTTTAGGGCTAGCGGTCTCCTACGAGCAGTACTTC. This rearrangement joins TRBV27 to TRBJ2-7; 7 positions match TRBD2. CDR1 and CDR2 from the germline V gene are MNHEY and SMNVEV (reference sequence). The CDR3 runs 15 residues. V shed 2 bases, J shed 0 bases, and the junction held 4 bases outside the gene matches.

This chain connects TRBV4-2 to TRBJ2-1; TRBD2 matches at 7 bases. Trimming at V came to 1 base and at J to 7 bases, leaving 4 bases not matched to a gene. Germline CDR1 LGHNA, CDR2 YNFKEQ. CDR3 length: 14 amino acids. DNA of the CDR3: TGTGCCAGCAGCCAAGCTAGCGGTGGGAATGAGCAGTTCTTC. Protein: CASSQASGGNEQFF.

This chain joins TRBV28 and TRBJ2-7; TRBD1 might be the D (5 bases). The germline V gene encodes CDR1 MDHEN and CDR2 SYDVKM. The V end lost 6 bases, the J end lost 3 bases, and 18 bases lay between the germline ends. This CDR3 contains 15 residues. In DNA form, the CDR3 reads TGTGCCAGCAGCCCTGAGATCCGAAGGGGCTACGAGCAGTACTTC. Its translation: CASSPEIRRGYEQYF.

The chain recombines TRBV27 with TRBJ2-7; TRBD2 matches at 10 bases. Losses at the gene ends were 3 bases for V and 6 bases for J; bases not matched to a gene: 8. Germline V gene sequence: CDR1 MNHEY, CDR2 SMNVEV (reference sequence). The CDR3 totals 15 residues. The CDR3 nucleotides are TGTGCCAGCAGTTTGGTCCCGGGACTAGCGCTCGAGCAGTACTTC. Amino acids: CASSLVPGLALEQYF.

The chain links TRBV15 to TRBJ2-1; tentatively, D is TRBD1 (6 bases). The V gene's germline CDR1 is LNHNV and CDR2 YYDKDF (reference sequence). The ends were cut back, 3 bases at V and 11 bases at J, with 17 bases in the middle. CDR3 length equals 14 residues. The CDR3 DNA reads TGTGCCACCAGCAGTTTCTCCCAGGGGCCCAAGCAGTTCTTC. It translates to CATSSFSQGPKQFF.

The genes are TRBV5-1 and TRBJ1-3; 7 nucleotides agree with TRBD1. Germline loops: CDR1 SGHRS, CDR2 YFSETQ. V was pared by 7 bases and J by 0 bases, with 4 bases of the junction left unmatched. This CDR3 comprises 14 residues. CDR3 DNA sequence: TGCGCCAGCCAGACAGGGCCCTCTGGAAACACCATATATTTT. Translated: CASQTGPSGNTIYF.

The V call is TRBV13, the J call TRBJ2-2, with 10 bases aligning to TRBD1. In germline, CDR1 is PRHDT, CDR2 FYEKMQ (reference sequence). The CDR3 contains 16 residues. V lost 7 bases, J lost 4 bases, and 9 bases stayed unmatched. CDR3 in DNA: TGTGCCAGCACTATGGGGGGACAGGGGCCCACCGGGGAGCTGTTTTTT. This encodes CASTMGGQGPTGELFF. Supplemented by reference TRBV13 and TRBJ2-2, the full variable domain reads AAGVIQSPRHLIKEKRETATLKCYPIPRHDTVYWYQQGPGQDPQFLISFYEKMQSDKGSIPDRFSAQQFSDYHSELNMSSLELGDSALYFCASTMGGQGPTGELFFGEGSRLTVL.

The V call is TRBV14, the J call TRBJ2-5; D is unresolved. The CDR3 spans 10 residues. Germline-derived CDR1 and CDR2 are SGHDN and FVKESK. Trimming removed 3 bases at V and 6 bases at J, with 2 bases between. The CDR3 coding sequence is TGTGCCAGCAGCCATAAGACCCAGTACTTC. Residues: CASSHKTQYF.

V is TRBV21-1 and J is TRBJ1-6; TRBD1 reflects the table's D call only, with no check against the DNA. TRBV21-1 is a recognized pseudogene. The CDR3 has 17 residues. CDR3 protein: CASSSPRGQGTWSPLHF. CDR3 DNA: TGTGCCAGCAGCTCCCCTCGGGGACAGGGGACCTGGTCACCCCTCCACTTT.

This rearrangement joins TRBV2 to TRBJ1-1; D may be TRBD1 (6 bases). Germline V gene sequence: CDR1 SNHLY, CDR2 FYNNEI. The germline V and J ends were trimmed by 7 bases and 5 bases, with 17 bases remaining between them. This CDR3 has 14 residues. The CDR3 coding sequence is TGTGCCAGCATAAGAGGGGGGGGGAGTACTGAAGCTTTCTTT. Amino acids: CASIRGGGSTEAFF. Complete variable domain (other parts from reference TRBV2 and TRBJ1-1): EPEVTQTPSHQVTQMGQEVILRCVPISNHLYFYWYRQILGQKVEFLVSFYNNEISEKSEIFDDQFSVERPDGSNFTLKIRSTKLEDSAMYFCASIRGGGSTEAFFGQGTRLTVV.

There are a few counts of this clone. The CDR3 reads CASSLRGRVTTEAFF. The DNA of the CDR3 is TGTGCCAGCAGTTTACGTGGCAGGGTGACCACTGAAGCTTTCTTT. This chain uses TRBV28 with TRBJ1-1; TRBD1 is a possible D gene (5 bases). The CDR3 runs to 15 residues. Germline V gene data show CDR1 as MDHEN and CDR2 as SYDVKM. The V and J ends lost 2 bases and 4 bases respectively, with 14 bases between them. Complete variable domain (other parts from reference TRBV28 and TRBJ1-1): DVKVTQSSRYLVKRTGEKVFLECVQDMDHENMFWYRQDPGLGLRLIYFSYDVKMKEKGDIPEGYSVSREKKERFSLILESASTNQTSMYLCASSLRGRVTTEAFFGQGTRLTVV.

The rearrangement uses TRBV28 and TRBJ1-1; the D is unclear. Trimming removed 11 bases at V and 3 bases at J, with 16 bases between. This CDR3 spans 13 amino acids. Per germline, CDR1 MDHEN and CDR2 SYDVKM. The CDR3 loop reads CAAKAGGDTEAFF. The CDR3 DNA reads TGTGCCGCCAAAGCCGGCGGAGACACTGAAGCTTTCTTT.

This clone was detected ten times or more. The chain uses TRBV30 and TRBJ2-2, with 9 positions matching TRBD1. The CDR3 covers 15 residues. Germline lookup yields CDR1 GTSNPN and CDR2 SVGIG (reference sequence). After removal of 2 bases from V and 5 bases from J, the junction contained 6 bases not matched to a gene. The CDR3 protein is CAWSSRDRETGELFF. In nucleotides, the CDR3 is TGTGCCTGGAGTAGCCGGGACAGGGAAACCGGGGAGCTGTTTTTT. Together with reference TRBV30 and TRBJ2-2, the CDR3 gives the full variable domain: SQTIHQWPATLVQPVGSPLSLECTVEGTSNPNLYWYRQAAGRGLQLLFYSVGIGQISSEVPQNLSASRPQDRQFILSSKKLLLSDSGFYLCAWSSRDRETGELFFGEGSRLTVL.

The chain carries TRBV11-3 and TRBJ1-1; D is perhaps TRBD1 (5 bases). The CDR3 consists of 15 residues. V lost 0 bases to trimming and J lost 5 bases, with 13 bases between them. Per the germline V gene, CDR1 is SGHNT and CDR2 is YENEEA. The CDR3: CASSLERGFRTEAFF. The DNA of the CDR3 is TGTGCCAGCAGCTTAGAGCGGGGGTTTAGAACTGAAGCTTTCTTT. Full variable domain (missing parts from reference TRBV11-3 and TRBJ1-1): EAGVVQSPRYKIIEKKQPVAFWCNPISGHNTLYWYLQNLGQGPELLIRYENEEAVDDSQLPKDRFSAERLKGVDSTLKIQPAELGDSAVYLCASSLERGFRTEAFFGQGTRLTVV.

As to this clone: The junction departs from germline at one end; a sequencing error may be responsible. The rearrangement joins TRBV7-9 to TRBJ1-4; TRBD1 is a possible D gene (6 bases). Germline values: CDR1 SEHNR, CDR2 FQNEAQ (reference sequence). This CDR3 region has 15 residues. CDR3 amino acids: CSSSLDSQVIEKLFF. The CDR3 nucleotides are TGTTCCAGCAGCTTGGACAGTCAAGTTATAGAAAAACTGTTTTTT.

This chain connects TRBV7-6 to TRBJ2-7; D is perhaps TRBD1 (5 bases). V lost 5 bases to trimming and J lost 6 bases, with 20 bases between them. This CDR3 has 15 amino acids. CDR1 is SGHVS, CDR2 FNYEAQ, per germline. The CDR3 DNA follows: TGTGCCAGCAGCGCCTTGACAGAGAGCCTTGGCGAGCAGTACTTC. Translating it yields CASSALTESLGEQYF.

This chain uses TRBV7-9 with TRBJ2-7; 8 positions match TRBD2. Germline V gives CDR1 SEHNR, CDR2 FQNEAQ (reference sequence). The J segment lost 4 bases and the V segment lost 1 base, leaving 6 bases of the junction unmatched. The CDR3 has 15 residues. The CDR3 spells CASSLDSSGSYEQYF. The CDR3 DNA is TGTGCCAGCAGCTTAGACTCAAGCGGGAGTTACGAGCAGTACTTC. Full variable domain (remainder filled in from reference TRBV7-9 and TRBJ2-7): DTGVSQNPRHKITKRGQNVTFRCDPISEHNRLYWYRQTLGQGPEFLTYFQNEAQLEKSRLLSDRFSAERPKGSFSTLEIQRTEQGDSAMYLCASSLDSSGSYEQYFGPGTRLTVT.

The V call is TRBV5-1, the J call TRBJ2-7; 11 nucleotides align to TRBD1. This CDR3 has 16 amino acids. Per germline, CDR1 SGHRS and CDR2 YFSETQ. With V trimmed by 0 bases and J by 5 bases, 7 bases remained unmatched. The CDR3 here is CASSLAGQGAKNEQYF. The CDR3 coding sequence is TGCGCCAGCAGCTTGGCCGGACAGGGGGCGAAGAACGAGCAGTACTTC.

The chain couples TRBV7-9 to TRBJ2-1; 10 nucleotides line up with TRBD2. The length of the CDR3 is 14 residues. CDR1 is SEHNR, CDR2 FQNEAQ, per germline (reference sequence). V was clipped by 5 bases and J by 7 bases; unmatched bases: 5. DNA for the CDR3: TGTGCCAGCAGCCCGGGACTAGCGCTTAATGAGCAGTTCTTC. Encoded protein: CASSPGLALNEQFF.

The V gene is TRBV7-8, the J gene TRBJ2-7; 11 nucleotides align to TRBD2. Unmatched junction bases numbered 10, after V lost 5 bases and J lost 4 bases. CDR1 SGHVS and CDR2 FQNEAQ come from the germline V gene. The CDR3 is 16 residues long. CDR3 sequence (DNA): TGTGCCAGCAGCCCAACAACTAGCGGGGGATTATACGAGCAGTACTTC. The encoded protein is CASSPTTSGGLYEQYF.

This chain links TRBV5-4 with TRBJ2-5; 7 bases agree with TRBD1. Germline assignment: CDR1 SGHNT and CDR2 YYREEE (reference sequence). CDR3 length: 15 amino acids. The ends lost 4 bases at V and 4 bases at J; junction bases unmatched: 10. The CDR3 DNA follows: TGTGCCAGCAGCCTCGGACAGGCGCTCCCAGAGACCCAGTACTTC. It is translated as CASSLGQALPETQYF.

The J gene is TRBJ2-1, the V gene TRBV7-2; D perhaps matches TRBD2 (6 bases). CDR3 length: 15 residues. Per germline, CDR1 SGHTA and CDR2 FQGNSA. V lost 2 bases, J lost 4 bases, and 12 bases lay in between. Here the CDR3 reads CASSLRGTTYNEQFF. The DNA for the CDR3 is TGTGCCAGCAGCTTACGCGGGACCACTTACAATGAGCAGTTCTTC.

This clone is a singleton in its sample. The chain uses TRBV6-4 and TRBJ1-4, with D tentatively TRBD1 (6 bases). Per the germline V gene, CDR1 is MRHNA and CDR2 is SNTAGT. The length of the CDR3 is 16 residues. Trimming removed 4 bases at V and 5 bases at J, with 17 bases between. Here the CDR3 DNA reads TGTGCCAGCAGTGGGCCCCAGGGGCAACACAATGAAAAACTGTTTTTT. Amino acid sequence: CASSGPQGQHNEKLFF.